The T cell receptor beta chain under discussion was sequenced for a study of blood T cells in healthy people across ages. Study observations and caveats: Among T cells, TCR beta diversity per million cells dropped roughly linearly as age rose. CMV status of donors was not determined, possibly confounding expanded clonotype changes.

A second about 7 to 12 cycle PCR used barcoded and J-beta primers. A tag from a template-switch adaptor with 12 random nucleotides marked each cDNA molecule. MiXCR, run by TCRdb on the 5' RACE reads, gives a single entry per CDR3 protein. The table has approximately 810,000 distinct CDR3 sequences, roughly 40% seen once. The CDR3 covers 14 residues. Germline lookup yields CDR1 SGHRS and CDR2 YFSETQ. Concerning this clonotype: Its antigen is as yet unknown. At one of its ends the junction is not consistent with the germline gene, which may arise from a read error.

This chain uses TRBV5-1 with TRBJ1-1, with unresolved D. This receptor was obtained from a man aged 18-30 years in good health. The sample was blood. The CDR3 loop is CASGLETKNTEAFF. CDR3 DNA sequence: TGCGCCAGCGGCTTGGAGACAAAGAACACTGAAGCTTTCTTT.